These T cell receptor beta chains were read from a single sample in a study of OX40 agonist ivuxolimab in advanced cancers. The method was immunoSEQ multiplex PCR; TCRdb's version includes in-frame clones alone and lacks a portion of them. The sample has under 95,000 clones; roughly 88% are singletons. The sequences come from CD4+ or CD8+ T cells sorted from blood, collected in a trial of the OX40 agonist ivuxolimab. Receptor source: an adult with an advanced solid tumor such as melanoma, head and neck, liver or kidney cancer. Each CDR3 is given with its conserved first and last residue. Fields, in order: J gene, D gene, V gene, clone size, CDR3 DNA, CDR3 protein. The D gene is left open where the match is weak. Clone sizes are given selectively: once, few, many, or a class where the clone is expanded.

j_gene: TRBJ1-2
d_gene: -
v_gene: TRBV6-1
abundance: -
CDR3nt: TGTGCCACCTACAGTTTCTATGGCTACACCTTC
CDR3aa: CATYSFYGYTF

j_gene: TRBJ1-1
d_gene: -
v_gene: TRBV30
abundance: -
CDR3nt: TGTGCCTGGAGTGCACACTACACTGAAGCTTTCTTT
CDR3aa: CAWSAHYTEAFF

j_gene: TRBJ1-2
d_gene: -
v_gene: TRBV7-9
abundance: -
CDR3nt: TGTGCCAGCAGCTTGACGGTAAATGACTATGGCTACACCTTC
CDR3aa: CASSLTVNDYGYTF

j_gene: TRBJ1-2
d_gene: -
v_gene: TRBV2
abundance: -
CDR3nt: TGTGCCAGCTTTCAGGGCATAGGCTATGGCTACACCTTC
CDR3aa: CASFQGIGYGYTF

j_gene: TRBJ2-7
d_gene: TRBD2
v_gene: TRBV9
abundance: -
CDR3nt: TGTGCCAGCAGCGTAGGGGGACTAGAGGGTATATACGAGCAGTACTTC
CDR3aa: CASSVGGLEGIYEQYF

j_gene: TRBJ1-5
d_gene: -
v_gene: TRBV7-2
abundance: -
CDR3nt: TGTGCCAGCAGCCCCACCTTGAACAATCAGCCCCAGCATTTT
CDR3aa: CASSPTLNNQPQHF

j_gene: TRBJ2-1
d_gene: TRBD1
v_gene: TRBV18
abundance: -
CDR3nt: TGTGCCAGCTCACCGACAGGGGGGATCAATGAGCAGTTCTTC
CDR3aa: CASSPTGGINEQFF

j_gene: TRBJ1-2
d_gene: -
v_gene: TRBV6-5
abundance: -
CDR3nt: TGTGCCAGCAGTTACGGCAGCTCTAACTATGGCTACACCTTC
CDR3aa: CASSYGSSNYGYTF

j_gene: TRBJ2-1
d_gene: TRBD1
v_gene: TRBV30
abundance: -
CDR3nt: TGTGCCCGGACAGGGGGTGGCGATGAGCAGTTCTTC
CDR3aa: CARTGGGDEQFF

j_gene: TRBJ1-2
d_gene: TRBD1
v_gene: TRBV7-8
abundance: -
CDR3nt: TGTGCCAGCAGCTGGCGGACAGGGTCTCGAGGCTACACCTTC
CDR3aa: CASSWRTGSRGYTF

j_gene: TRBJ1-3
d_gene: -
v_gene: TRBV7-9
abundance: -
CDR3nt: TGTGCCAGCAGCTTAGCTACAGGCTCTGGAAACACCATATATTTT
CDR3aa: CASSLATGSGNTIYF

j_gene: TRBJ1-5
d_gene: -
v_gene: TRBV10-3
abundance: -
CDR3nt: TGTGCCATCAGTGAGTCAAAGTCAGGGGGCAATCAGCCCCAGCATTTT
CDR3aa: CAISESKSGGNQPQHF

j_gene: TRBJ2-1
d_gene: -
v_gene: TRBV19
abundance: -
CDR3nt: TGTGCCAGTAGTAAAGGGGGTGAGGTGGATGAGCAGTTCTTC
CDR3aa: CASSKGGEVDEQFF

j_gene: TRBJ2-7
d_gene: -
v_gene: TRBV9
abundance: -
CDR3nt: TGTGCCAGCAGCGTAGTTGACGACTTTGGGGAGCAGTACTTC
CDR3aa: CASSVVDDFGEQYF

j_gene: TRBJ2-7
d_gene: -
v_gene: TRBV19
abundance: -
CDR3nt: TGTGCCAGTAGTATGGGGGAAGGCAACGAGCAGTACTTC
CDR3aa: CASSMGEGNEQYF

j_gene: TRBJ1-1
d_gene: -
v_gene: TRBV5-1
abundance: -
CDR3nt: TGCGCCAGCAGCGCGGGCCTAACGAACACTGAAGCTTTCTTT
CDR3aa: CASSAGLTNTEAFF

j_gene: TRBJ2-2
d_gene: -
v_gene: TRBV29-1
abundance: -
CDR3nt: TGCAGCGTTGAGTTCGGCGGGGAGCTGTTTTTT
CDR3aa: CSVEFGGELFF

j_gene: TRBJ2-7
d_gene: TRBD1
v_gene: TRBV2
abundance: -
CDR3nt: TGTGCCAGCAGTGGGGACAGGGGGCGCTACGAGCAGTACTTC
CDR3aa: CASSGDRGRYEQYF

j_gene: TRBJ1-2
d_gene: -
v_gene: TRBV9
abundance: -
CDR3nt: TGTGCCAGCAGAGTTTCAGGGGCGCGGGATGGCTACACCTTC
CDR3aa: CASRVSGARDGYTF

j_gene: TRBJ1-2
d_gene: TRBD1
v_gene: TRBV27
abundance: -
CDR3nt: TGTGCCAGCAGTTTGGACAGGGTGAGGTCAGAGGGCTACACCTTC
CDR3aa: CASSLDRVRSEGYTF

j_gene: TRBJ1-1
d_gene: -
v_gene: TRBV7-9
abundance: -
CDR3nt: TGTGCCAGCAGCTTACTGCGGAACGAAGCTTTCTTT
CDR3aa: CASSLLRNEAFF

j_gene: TRBJ1-1
d_gene: TRBD1
v_gene: TRBV6-5
abundance: once
CDR3nt: TGTGCCAGCAGCCCGACAGGGACTGAAGCTTTCTTT
CDR3aa: CASSPTGTEAFF

j_gene: TRBJ1-5
d_gene: -
v_gene: TRBV7-2
abundance: -
CDR3nt: TGTGCCAGCAGCTTAGGACGGAGGGGCAATCAGCCCCAGCATTTT
CDR3aa: CASSLGRRGNQPQHF

j_gene: TRBJ2-5
d_gene: TRBD2
v_gene: TRBV27
abundance: -
CDR3nt: TGTGCCAGCAAATCCTTGGGACTAGCCCAAGAGACCCAGTACTTC
CDR3aa: CASKSLGLAQETQYF

j_gene: TRBJ1-5
d_gene: -
v_gene: TRBV30
abundance: -
CDR3nt: TGTGCCTGGAGGGGGCCGGGGAGCAATCAGCCCCAGCATTTT
CDR3aa: CAWRGPGSNQPQHF

j_gene: TRBJ1-2
d_gene: -
v_gene: TRBV7-9
abundance: -
CDR3nt: TGTGCCAGCAGCCTAAGGTCACTCGGTTTACGGAATGGCTACACCTTC
CDR3aa: CASSLRSLGLRNGYTF

j_gene: TRBJ2-3
d_gene: -
v_gene: TRBV7-2
abundance: -
CDR3nt: TGTGCCAGCAGCTTAGATCTTACTGATACGCAGTATTTT
CDR3aa: CASSLDLTDTQYF

j_gene: TRBJ1-1
d_gene: TRBD1
v_gene: TRBV6-1
abundance: -
CDR3nt: TGTGCCAGCAGTGAAAGGACAGGGGAAGCTTTCTTT
CDR3aa: CASSERTGEAFF

j_gene: TRBJ1-1
d_gene: -
v_gene: TRBV18
abundance: -
CDR3nt: TGTGCCAGCTCACCAGGGCAGACACTCACTGAAGCTTTCTTT
CDR3aa: CASSPGQTLTEAFF